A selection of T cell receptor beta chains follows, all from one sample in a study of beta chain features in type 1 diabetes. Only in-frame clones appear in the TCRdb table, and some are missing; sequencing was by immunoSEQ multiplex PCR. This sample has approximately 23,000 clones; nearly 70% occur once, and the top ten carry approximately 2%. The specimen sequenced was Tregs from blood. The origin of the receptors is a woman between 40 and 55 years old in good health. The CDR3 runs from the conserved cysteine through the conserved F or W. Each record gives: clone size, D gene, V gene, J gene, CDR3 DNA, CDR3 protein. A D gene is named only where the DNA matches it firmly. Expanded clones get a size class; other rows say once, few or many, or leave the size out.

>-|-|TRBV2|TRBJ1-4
TGTGCCAGCAGTGACCCTCTTAATGAAAAACTGTTTTTT
CASSDPLNEKLFF
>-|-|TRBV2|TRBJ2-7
TGTGCCAGCAGTTACAACGTACTCGGGCAGGGAGGCTTTTTC
CASSYNVLGQGGFF
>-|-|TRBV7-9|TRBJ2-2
TGTGCCAGCAGCTTCCAGGGCCAGGGGCAGCTGTTTTTT
CASSFQGQGQLFF
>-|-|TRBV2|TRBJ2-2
TGTGCCAGTCGTCTGGGCAACACCGGGGAGCTGTTTTTT
CASRLGNTGELFF
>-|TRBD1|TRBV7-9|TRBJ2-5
TGTGCCAGCAGCATCGGACAGGGACGAGAGACCCAGTACTTC
CASSIGQGRETQYF
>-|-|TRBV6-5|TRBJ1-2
TGTGCCAGCAGACCCCCGGTGTCTGGGGCGTTAGGCTACACCTTC
CASRPPVSGALGYTF
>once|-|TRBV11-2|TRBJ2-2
TGTGCCAGCAGCTTAGCGGCCGGGGGCGGGGAGCTGTTTTTT
CASSLAAGGGELFF
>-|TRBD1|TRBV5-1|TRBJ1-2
TGCGCCAGCAGCCTGGGACAGGGGTACACCTTC
CASSLGQGYTF
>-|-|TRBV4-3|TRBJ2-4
TGCGCCAGCAGCCAAGTCCTAGCTAGCAGGAACATTCAGTACTTC
CASSQVLASRNIQYF
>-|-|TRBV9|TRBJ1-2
TGTGCCAGCAGCGTGACGGGGGGGATATATGGCTACACCTTC
CASSVTGGIYGYTF
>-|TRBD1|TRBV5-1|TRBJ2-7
TGCGCCAGCAGCCGGACAGGGCCCACGGAGCAGTTGTACTTC
CASSRTGPTEQLYF
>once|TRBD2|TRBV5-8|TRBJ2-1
TGTGCCAGCAGCTCGGGGGGAACCTTATACAATGAGCAGTTCTTC
CASSSGGTLYNEQFF
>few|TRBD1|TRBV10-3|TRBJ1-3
TGTGCCATCGACGCCTCGGGACAGAGCTCTGGAAACACCATATATTTT
CAIDASGQSSGNTIYF
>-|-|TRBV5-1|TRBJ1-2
TGCGCCAGCAGCTTGGCTGCAGGGGCGACGTATGGCTACACCTTC
CASSLAAGATYGYTF
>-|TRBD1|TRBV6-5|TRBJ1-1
TGTGCCAGCAGAAGCTATGACAGGGTGGGCACTGAAGCTTTCTTT
CASRSYDRVGTEAFF
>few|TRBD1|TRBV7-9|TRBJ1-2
TGTGCCAGCAGCGGATACGGGACAGACTATGGCTACACCTTC
CASSGYGTDYGYTF
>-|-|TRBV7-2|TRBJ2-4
TGTGCCAGCAGCCCAATTAACAGGGAGAACATTCAGTACTTC
CASSPINRENIQYF
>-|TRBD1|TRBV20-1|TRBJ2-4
TGCAGTGCTGGACAGGGCCACATTCAGTACTTC
CSAGQGHIQYF
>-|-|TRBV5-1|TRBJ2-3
TGCGCCAGCAGCTTTGGCTTGGGCACAGATACGCAGTATTTT
CASSFGLGTDTQYF
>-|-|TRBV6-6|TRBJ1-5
TGTGCCAGCAGTTTCGGGAGCAATCAGCCCCAGCATTTT
CASSFGSNQPQHF
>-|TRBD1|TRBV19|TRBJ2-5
TGTGCCAGTAGCCCCGCCGGACAGGGGACCCAGTACTTC
CASSPAGQGTQYF
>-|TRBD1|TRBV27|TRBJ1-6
TGTGCCAGCAGTTTATTAGGACAGGGGCTCCACTTT
CASSLLGQGLHF
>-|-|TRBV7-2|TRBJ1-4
TGTGCCAGCACCCTCAGGCGGGGGCCGGATGAAAAACTGTTTTTT
CASTLRRGPDEKLFF
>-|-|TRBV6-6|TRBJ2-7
TGTGCCAGCAGTGACTCTCCAACAACCTACGAGCAGTACTTC
CASSDSPTTYEQYF
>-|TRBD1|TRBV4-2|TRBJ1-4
TGTGCCAGCAGGGGAGACAGGGGGCCGGAAAAACTGTTTTTT
CASRGDRGPEKLFF
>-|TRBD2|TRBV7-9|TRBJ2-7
TGTGCCAGCAGCTCCGGGACTAGCTTGTTGAACGAGCAGTACTTC
CASSSGTSLLNEQYF
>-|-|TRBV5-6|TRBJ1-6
TGTGCCAGCAGTCCGAATCGGGGAACAGTAGCCTATAATTCACCCCTCCACTTT
CASSPNRGTVAYNSPLHF
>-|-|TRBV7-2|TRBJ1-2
TGTGCCAGCAGCAAGGTGGGCGCGGGTGGCTACACCTTC
CASSKVGAGGYTF
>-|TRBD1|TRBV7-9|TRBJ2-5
TGTGCCAGCAGCCCCCCGGGACAGGGGATCCAAGAGACCCAGTACTTC
CASSPPGQGIQETQYF
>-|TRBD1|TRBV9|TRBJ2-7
TGTGCCAGCAGCGTAGGTGGGACAGGGATTTACGAGCAGTACTTC
CASSVGGTGIYEQYF
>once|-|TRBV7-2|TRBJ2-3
TGTGCCAGCAGCCGAGGAGGAGGGGGCAGAACAGATACGCAGTATTTT
CASSRGGGGRTDTQYF
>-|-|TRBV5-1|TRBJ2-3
TGCGCCAGCAGCTTGGGGGCCCAGGGAACAGATACGCAGTATTTT
CASSLGAQGTDTQYF
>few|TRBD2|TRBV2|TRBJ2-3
TGTGCCAGCATGGGGACTAACCATAGCACAGATACGCAGTATTTT
CASMGTNHSTDTQYF
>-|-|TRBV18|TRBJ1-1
TGTGCCAGCTCACCAATCGGCGGGAACACTGAAGCTTTCTTT
CASSPIGGNTEAFF
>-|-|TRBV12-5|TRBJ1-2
TGTGCTAGTGCCCCTGGGCAAAGCTATGGCTACACCTTC
CASAPGQSYGYTF
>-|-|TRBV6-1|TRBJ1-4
TGTGCCAGCGGGCAGGGTGGTGAAAAACTGTTTTTT
CASGQGGEKLFF
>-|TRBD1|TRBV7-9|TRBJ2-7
TGTGCCAGCAGCCCGGACAGGGGGATATCCTACGAGCAGTACTTC
CASSPDRGISYEQYF
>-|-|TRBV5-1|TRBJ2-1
TGCGCCAGCAGCTTAGGTACCCGTGCAAGGGGCAATGAGCAGTTCTTC
CASSLGTRARGNEQFF
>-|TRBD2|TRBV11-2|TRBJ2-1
TGTGCCAGCCGAGGGAGGGGTGAGGATGAGCAGTTCTTC
CASRGRGEDEQFF
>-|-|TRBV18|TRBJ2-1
TGTGCCAGCTCACTCCTTCCGGTGGGGCCCACAGATGAGCAGTTCTTC
CASSLLPVGPTDEQFF
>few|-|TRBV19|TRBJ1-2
TGTGCCAGTACCTGGCGGGTCAACTATGGCTACACCTTC
CASTWRVNYGYTF
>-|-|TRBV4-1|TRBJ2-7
TGCGCCAGCAGCCAAGGAGGCGGCAGGGGATTCTACGAGCAGTACTTC
CASSQGGGRGFYEQYF
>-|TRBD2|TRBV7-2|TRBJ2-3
TGTGCCAGCAGCTTCGGAAGACTAGCGGGGATCACAGATACGCAGTATTTT
CASSFGRLAGITDTQYF
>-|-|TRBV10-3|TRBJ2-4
TGTGCCATCAGTGCCGGAGCCAAAAACATTCAGTACTTC
CAISAGAKNIQYF
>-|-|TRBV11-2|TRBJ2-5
TGTGCCAGCAGCCTCAGGATCCAAGAGACCCAGTACTTC
CASSLRIQETQYF
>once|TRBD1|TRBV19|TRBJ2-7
TGTGCCAGTAGTTACCGGGACAGGGGTGCCTACGAGCAGTACTTC
CASSYRDRGAYEQYF
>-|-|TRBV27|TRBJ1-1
TGTGCCAGCAACGAGGGAATGAACACTGAAGCTTTCTTT
CASNEGMNTEAFF
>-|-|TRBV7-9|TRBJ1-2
TGTGCCAGCAGCGCGGACAGCCCCTATGGCTACACCTTC
CASSADSPYGYTF
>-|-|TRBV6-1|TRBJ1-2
TGTGCCAGCACCCCCTCCGAACAGGGTTGGTATGGCTACACCTTC
CASTPSEQGWYGYTF
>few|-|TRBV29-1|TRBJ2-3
TGCAGCGCCCCCCACGGAGCTAGCACAGATACGCAGTATTTT
CSAPHGASTDTQYF